The present T cell receptor (beta chain) was sequenced within a study of T cells in Graves' hyperthyroidism and ophthalmopathy. Whole-study context: Peripheral blood draws took place at initial diagnosis, ahead of any treatment.

Extraction of PBMCs used under 13 ml of fresh peripheral blood. Deletions cut 2 bases from V and 6 bases from J, with 23 bases between. CDR3 length: 18 residues. Germline CDR1 MGHRA, CDR2 YSYEKL. It was RNA transcripts that yielded the amplified TCR beta CDR3 regions. An initial round of RT-PCR targeting the TCR CDR3 relied on the HTBI primer set. MiXCR, run by TCRdb on the multiplex PCR reads, gives a single entry per CDR3 protein. This sample has 250,000 to 350,000 distinct CDR3 sequences, with about a sixth found just once. Sample: blood. The clonotype was recovered from a woman aged 55-70 years with Graves' ophthalmopathy. The chain combines TRBV4-1 with TRBJ2-1, with a possible D match to TRBD2 (5 bases). CDR3 nucleotide sequence: TGCGCCAGCAGCCAAAACGCGATGCGGGTCCTCCTTCTCAATGAGCAGTTCTTC. Translation: CASSQNAMRVLLLNEQFF.